This TCR beta chain was captured by sequencing in a study of T-cell memory formation after mild COVID-19. About the study: Largely, TCR clusters stayed within a single donor.

MiXCR was run by TCRdb on the 5' RACE reads, yielding one entry per CDR3 protein. The table has roughly 250,000 distinct CDR3 sequences, 16% seen once; the top ten hold roughly 3.6%. This CDR3 region has 15 residues. The J segment lost 8 bases and the V segment lost 6 bases, leaving 13 bases of the junction unmatched. The sample was PBMCs or a T cell subset sorted from them (not recorded which). The sequence was obtained from a man aged 18 to 35 who had mild COVID-19 (a few samples of this study predate the infection). Cell type and time point are not known. The rearrangement uses TRBV12-3 or TRBV12-4 and TRBJ1-2, with 9 bases identical to TRBD1. CDR3 sequence (DNA): TGTGCCAGCAGCTACCCATCGGGACAGGGTTTGGGCTACACCTTC. Translation: CASSYPSGQGLGYTF.